Listed here are 16 T cell receptor beta chains from one sample, sequenced in a study of cytomegalovirus exposure and HLA in healthy donors. Both 60 Vbeta primers and 13 Jbeta primers went into the PCR. Assay: immunoSEQ multiplex PCR; the TCRdb copy retains only in-frame clones and omits some. The table shows 150,000 to 200,000 clones, with 55% to 70% occurring only once. Sequencing input: PBMCs. The source of these receptors is a woman between 35 and 50 years old in good health and CMV-seropositive.

The CDR3 DNA is TGTGCCAGCGGGGGAGGGGCTGAAGCTTTCTTT. Protein: CASGGGAEAFF. This chain joins TRBV6-1 and TRBJ1-1, with D possibly matching TRBD1 (5 bases). In germline, CDR1 is MNHNS, CDR2 SASEGT. The ends were cut back, 8 bases at V and 6 bases at J, with 10 bases in the middle. The CDR3 runs to 11 residues.

The chain carries TRBV11-2 and TRBJ2-3; 13 bases agree with TRBD2. Trimming at V came to 1 base and at J to 3 bases, leaving 10 bases not matched to a gene. This CDR3 comprises 19 residues. The V gene's germline CDR1 is SGHAT and CDR2 FQNNGV. CDR3 DNA sequence: TGTGCCAGCAGCTTAGGTGTATGGACTAGCGGGAGAGGGACAGATACGCAGTATTTT. Translated: CASSLGVWTSGRGTDTQYF.

The chain has TRBV6-5 and TRBJ2-7; no clear D gene. Germline V CDR1 and CDR2: MNHEY, SVGAGI. V was trimmed by 4 bases and J by 2 bases, leaving 12 bases between them. This CDR3 comprises 14 residues. The CDR3 sequence: CASSFGGQPYEQYF. Written as DNA, the CDR3 is TGTGCCAGCAGTTTTGGTGGGCAGCCCTACGAGCAGTACTTC.

The rearrangement uses TRBV15 and TRBJ2-5; a possible D gene is TRBD1 (6 bases). The tail of the sequence fits TRBJ2-7 better, so the J call may be wrong. The germline gives CDR1 LNHNV, CDR2 YYDKDF (reference sequence). There are 16 residues in the CDR3. The CDR3 region is CATSREGGALSYEQYF. The CDR3 region has the DNA TGTGCCACCAGCAGAGAAGGGGGAGCCCTCTCCTACGAGCAGTACTTC.

V and J are TRBV2 and TRBJ2-7; no reliable D call. Trimming pared 4 bases from V and 4 bases from J, leaving 8 bases between. This CDR3 has 12 residues. Germline CDR1 reads SNHLY; CDR2 reads FYNNEI. The CDR3 region is CASSVMRYEQYF. DNA for the CDR3: TGTGCCAGCAGTGTGATGAGGTACGAGCAGTACTTC. Together with reference TRBV2 and TRBJ2-7, the CDR3 gives the full variable domain: EPEVTQTPSHQVTQMGQEVILRCVPISNHLYFYWYRQILGQKVEFLVSFYNNEISEKSEIFDDQFSVERPDGSNFTLKIRSTKLEDSAMYFCASSVMRYEQYFGPGTRLTVT.

The chain uses TRBV7-9 and TRBJ2-5; weak D call: TRBD2 (5 bases). Germline CDR1 SEHNR, CDR2 FQNEAQ (reference sequence). The ends were cut back, 7 bases at V and 3 bases at J, with 21 bases in the middle. This CDR3 is built from 16 residues. CDR3 sequence (DNA): TGTGCCAGCACCTTGGATCAGCGGACCTCCAAAGAGACCCAGTACTTC. Translation gives CASTLDQRTSKETQYF. Combining the CDR3 with reference TRBV7-9 and TRBJ2-5 gives the whole variable domain DTGVSQNPRHKITKRGQNVTFRCDPISEHNRLYWYRQTLGQGPEFLTYFQNEAQLEKSRLLSDRFSAERPKGSFSTLEIQRTEQGDSAMYLCASTLDQRTSKETQYFGPGTRLLVL.

This clone was observed a handful of times. The J gene is TRBJ1-1, the V gene TRBV6-1; D is possibly TRBD1 (5 bases). Deletions cut 10 bases from V and 1 base from J, with 13 bases between. Germline V gene data show CDR1 as MNHNS and CDR2 as SASEGT. The CDR3 has 13 residues. The CDR3 sequence: CATSRQRNTEAFF. The CDR3 DNA follows: TGTGCCACCTCCCGACAGAGGAACACTGAAGCTTTCTTT.

The chain's CDR3 is CASSLALGTGAQPQHF. The CDR3 nucleotides are TGTGCCAGCAGCTTAGCGCTCGGGACAGGGGCCCAGCCCCAGCATTTT. The chain links TRBV7-9 to TRBJ1-5, with 10 bases fitting TRBD1. The CDR3 extends over 16 amino acids. Per the germline V gene, CDR1 is SEHNR and CDR2 is FQNEAQ (reference sequence). Losses at the gene ends were 0 bases for V and 7 bases for J; bases not matched to a gene: 6.

This clone has a handful of counts. The gene calls are TRBV7-2 and TRBJ1-5; D unclear. Germline CDR1 reads SGHTA; CDR2 reads FQGNSA. The CDR3 is 16 amino acids. Deletions cut 1 base from V and 5 bases from J, with 15 bases between. The chain's CDR3 is CASSLGSSARDQPQHF. The CDR3 region has the DNA TGTGCCAGCAGCTTAGGGAGTAGCGCCAGAGATCAGCCCCAGCATTTT.

This chain connects TRBV6-4 to TRBJ2-2; 10 bases fit TRBD1. Germline V gene lookup returns CDR1 MRHNA and CDR2 SNTAGT. The CDR3 runs 18 residues. After removal of 2 bases from V and 5 bases from J, the junction contained 11 bases not matched to a gene. The CDR3 here is CASSDIRTGGIVTGELFF. In DNA form, the CDR3 reads TGTGCCAGCAGTGACATCCGGACAGGGGGGATTGTTACCGGGGAGCTGTTTTTT.

About this clone: Likely a read error: the CDR3 ends without its conserved phenylalanine or tryptophan. This chain uses TRBV19 with TRBJ1-5, with TRBD1 matching 7 bases. Germline V gene data show CDR1 as LNHDA and CDR2 as SQIVND (reference sequence). This CDR3 contains 19 residues. V lost 2 bases, J lost 0 bases, and 13 bases stayed unmatched. DNA of the CDR3: TGTGCCAGTAGTATACAGGACAGGCTATGGGGGAATAGCAATCAGCCCCAGCATCTT. Protein sequence: CASSIQDRLWGNSNQPQHL.

The rearrangement joins TRBV4-1 to TRBJ1-4; D remains unclear. Germline values: CDR1 MGHRA, CDR2 YSYEKL. This CDR3 is built from 15 residues. V was cut by 2 bases and J by 1 base, with 8 bases left in between. Here the CDR3 DNA reads TGCGCCAGCAGCCAACCGACGGGAACTAATGAAAAACTGTTTTTT. Protein sequence: CASSQPTGTNEKLFF.

V usage is TRBV7-2 and J usage is TRBJ2-7; D not resolved. The CDR3 is 11 amino acids. Trimming took off 7 bases at V and 1 base at J, with 5 bases between the two ends. Germline lookup yields CDR1 SGHTA and CDR2 FQGNSA. CDR3: CASTISYEQYF. For the CDR3, the DNA is TGTGCCAGCACCATTTCCTACGAGCAGTACTTC.

The chain joins TRBV20-1 to TRBJ2-5; D perhaps matches TRBD2 (5 bases). V shed 3 bases and J shed 5 bases, with 7 bases lying between them. The CDR3 has 11 residues. Germline loops: CDR1 DFQATT, CDR2 SNEGSKA (reference sequence). The CDR3 here is CSASGEETQYF. DNA of the CDR3: TGCAGTGCTAGTGGGGAGGAGACCCAGTACTTC.

The V call is TRBV6-5, the J call TRBJ1-1; D perhaps matches TRBD1 (5 bases). This CDR3 region has 15 residues. The germline CDR1 and CDR2 sequences are MNHEY and SVGAGI. With 0 bases removed from V and 5 bases from J, the gap between germline ends came to 13 bases. CDR3 residues: CASSYSRDSRTEAFF. DNA of the CDR3: TGTGCCAGCAGTTACTCAAGGGACTCGAGAACTGAAGCTTTCTTT.

J is TRBJ2-1 and V is TRBV10-3; 9 nucleotides agree with TRBD2. The CDR3 extends over 14 amino acids. Trimming took 9 bases from V and 4 from J; bases not matched to a gene: 7. CDR1 and CDR2 (germline): ENHRY, SYGVKD. DNA for the CDR3: TGTGCCATGGCCAGCGGGAGGTTATACAATGAGCAGTTCTTC. Translating gives CAMASGRLYNEQFF.